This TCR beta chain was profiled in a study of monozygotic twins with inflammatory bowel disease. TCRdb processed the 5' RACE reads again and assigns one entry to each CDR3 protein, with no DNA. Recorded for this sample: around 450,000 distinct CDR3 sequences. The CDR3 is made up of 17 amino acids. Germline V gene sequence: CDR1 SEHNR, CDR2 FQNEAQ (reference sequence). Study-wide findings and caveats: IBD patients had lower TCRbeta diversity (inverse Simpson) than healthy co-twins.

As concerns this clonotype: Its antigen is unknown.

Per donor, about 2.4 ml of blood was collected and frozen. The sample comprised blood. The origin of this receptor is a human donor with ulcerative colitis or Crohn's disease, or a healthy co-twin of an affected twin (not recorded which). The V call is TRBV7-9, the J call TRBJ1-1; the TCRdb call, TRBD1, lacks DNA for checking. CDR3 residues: CASSIWGGSGENTEAFF.